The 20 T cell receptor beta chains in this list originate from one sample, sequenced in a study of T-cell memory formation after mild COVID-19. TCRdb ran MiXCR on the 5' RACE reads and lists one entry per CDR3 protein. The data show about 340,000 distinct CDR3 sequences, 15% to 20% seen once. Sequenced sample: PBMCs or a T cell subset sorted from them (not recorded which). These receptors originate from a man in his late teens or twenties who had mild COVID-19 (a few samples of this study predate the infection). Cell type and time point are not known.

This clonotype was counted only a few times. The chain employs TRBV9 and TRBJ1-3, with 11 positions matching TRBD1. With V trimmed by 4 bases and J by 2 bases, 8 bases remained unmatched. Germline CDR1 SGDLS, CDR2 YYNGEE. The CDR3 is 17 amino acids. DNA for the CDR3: TGTGCCAGCAGCTTCAACCCGGGACAGGGGGCTGGAAACACCATATATTTT. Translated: CASSFNPGQGAGNTIYF.

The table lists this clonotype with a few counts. This CDR3 is CASSSQEDYEQYV. CDR3 nucleotides: TGTGCCAGCTCCTCTCAAGAGGACTACGAGCAGTACGTC. The chain couples TRBV14 to TRBJ2-7, with D unclear. Germline CDR1 and CDR2: SGHDN and FVKESK. The CDR3 is 13 residues long. The V end was cut by 8 bases, the J end by 3 bases, with 14 bases between.

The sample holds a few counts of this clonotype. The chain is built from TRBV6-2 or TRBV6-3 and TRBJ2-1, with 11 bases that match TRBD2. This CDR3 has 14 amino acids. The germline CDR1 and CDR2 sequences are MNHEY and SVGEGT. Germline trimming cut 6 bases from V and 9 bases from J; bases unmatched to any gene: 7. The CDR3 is CASSRSGGEGEQFF. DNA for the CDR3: TGTGCCAGCAGCCGTAGCGGGGGGGAGGGTGAGCAGTTCTTC.

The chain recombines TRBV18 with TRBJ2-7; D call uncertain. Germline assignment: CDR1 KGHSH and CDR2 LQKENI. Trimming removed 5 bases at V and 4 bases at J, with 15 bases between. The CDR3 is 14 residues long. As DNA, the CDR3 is TGTGCCAGCTCAACCGCTACGCCGGTTTACGAGCAGTACTTC. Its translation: CASSTATPVYEQYF.

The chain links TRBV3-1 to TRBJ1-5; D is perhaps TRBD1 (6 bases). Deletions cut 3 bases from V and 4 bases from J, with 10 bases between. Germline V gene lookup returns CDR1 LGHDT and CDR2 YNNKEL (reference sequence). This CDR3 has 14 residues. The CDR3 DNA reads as TGTGCCAGCAGCCAGGGGACACGGAATCAGCCCCAGCATTTT. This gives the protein CASSQGTRNQPQHF. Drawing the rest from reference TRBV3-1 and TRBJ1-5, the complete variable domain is DTAVSQTPKYLVTQMGNDKSIKCEQNLGHDTMYWYKQDSKKFLKIMFSYNNKELIINETVPNRFSPKSPDKAHLNLHINSLELGDSAVYFCASSQGTRNQPQHFGDGTRLSIL.

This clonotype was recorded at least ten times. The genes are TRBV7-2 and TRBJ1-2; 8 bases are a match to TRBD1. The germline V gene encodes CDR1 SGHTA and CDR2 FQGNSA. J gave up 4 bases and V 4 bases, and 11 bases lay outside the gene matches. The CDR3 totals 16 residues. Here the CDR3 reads CASSSPLGTGGYGYTF. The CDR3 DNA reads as TGTGCCAGCAGCTCTCCCCTCGGAACAGGGGGCTATGGCTACACCTTC.

DNA of the CDR3: TGTGCCAGCAGCTTTTTTGGAGCGGCCTCGAACACCGGGGAGCTGTTTTTT. It is translated as CASSFFGAASNTGELFF. The chain employs TRBV9 and TRBJ2-2, with D tentatively TRBD2 (5 bases). CDR3 length: 17 amino acids. Germline assignment: CDR1 SGDLS and CDR2 YYNGEE. V lost 4 bases, J lost 0 bases, and 16 bases lay in between. Full variable domain (missing parts from reference TRBV9 and TRBJ2-2): DSGVTQTPKHLITATGQRVTLRCSPRSGDLSVYWYQQSLDQGLQFLIQYYNGEERAKGNILERFSAQQFPDLHSELNLSSLELGDSALYFCASSFFGAASNTGELFFGEGSRLTVL.

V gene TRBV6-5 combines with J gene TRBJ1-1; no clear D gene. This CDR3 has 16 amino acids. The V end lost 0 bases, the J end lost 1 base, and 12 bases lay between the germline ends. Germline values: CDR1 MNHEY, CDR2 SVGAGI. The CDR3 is CASSYSGSWGNTEAFF. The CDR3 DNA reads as TGTGCCAGCAGTTACTCCGGGAGTTGGGGGAACACTGAAGCTTTCTTT.

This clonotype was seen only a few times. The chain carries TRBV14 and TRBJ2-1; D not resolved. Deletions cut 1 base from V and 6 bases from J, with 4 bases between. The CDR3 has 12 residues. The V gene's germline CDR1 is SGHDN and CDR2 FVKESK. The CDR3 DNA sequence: TGTGCCAGCAGCCAAGTCGGCAATGAGCAGTTCTTC. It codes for CASSQVGNEQFF.

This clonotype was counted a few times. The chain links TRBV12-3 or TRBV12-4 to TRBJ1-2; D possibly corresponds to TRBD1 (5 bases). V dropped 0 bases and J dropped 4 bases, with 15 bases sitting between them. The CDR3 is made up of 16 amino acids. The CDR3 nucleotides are TGTGCCAGCAGTTTAGCGCGTAGGAGGGGCGGCTATGGCTACACCTTC. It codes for CASSLARRRGGYGYTF.

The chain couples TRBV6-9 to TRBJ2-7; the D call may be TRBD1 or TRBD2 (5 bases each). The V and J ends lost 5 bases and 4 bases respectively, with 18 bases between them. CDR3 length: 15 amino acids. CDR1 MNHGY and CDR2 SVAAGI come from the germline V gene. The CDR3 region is CASSDCFGGPYEQYF. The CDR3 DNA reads TGTGCCAGCAGTGACTGTTTTGGGGGTCCTTACGAGCAGTACTTC.

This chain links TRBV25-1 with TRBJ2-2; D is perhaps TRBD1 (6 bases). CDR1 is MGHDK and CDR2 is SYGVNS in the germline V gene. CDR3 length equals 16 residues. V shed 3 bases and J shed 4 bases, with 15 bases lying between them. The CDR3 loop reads CASSEQDSGGTGELFF. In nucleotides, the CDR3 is TGTGCCAGCAGTGAGCAGGACAGTGGGGGCACCGGGGAGCTGTTTTTT. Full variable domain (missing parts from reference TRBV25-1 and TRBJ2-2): EADIYQTPRYLVIGTGKKITLECSQTMGHDKMYWYQQDPGMELHLIHYSYGVNSTEKGDLSSESTVSRIRTEHFPLTLESARPSHTSQYLCASSEQDSGGTGELFFGEGSRLTVL.

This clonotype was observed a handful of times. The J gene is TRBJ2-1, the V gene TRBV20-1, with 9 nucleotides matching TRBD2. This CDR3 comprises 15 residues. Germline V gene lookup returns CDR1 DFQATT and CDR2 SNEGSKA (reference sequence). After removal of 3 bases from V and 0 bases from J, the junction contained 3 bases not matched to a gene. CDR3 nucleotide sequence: TGCAGTGCTAGTGGCGGGGGGGCCTCCTACAATGAGCAGTTCTTC. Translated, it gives CSASGGGASYNEQFF.

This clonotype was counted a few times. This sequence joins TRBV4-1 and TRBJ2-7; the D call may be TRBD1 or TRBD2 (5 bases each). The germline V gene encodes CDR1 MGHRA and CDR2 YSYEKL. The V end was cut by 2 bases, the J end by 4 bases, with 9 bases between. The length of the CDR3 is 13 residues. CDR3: CASSQQGDYEQYF. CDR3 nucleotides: TGCGCCAGCAGCCAACAGGGAGATTACGAGCAGTACTTC.

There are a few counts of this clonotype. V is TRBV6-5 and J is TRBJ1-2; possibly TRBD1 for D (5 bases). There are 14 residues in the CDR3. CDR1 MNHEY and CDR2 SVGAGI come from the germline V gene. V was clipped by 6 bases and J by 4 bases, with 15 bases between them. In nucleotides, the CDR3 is TGTGCCAGCAGCTCGGGGGTTTGGGGCTATGGCTACACCTTC. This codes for CASSSGVWGYGYTF.

The chain's CDR3 is CASSSGHIPGYTF. For the CDR3, the DNA is TGCGCCAGCAGCTCGGGACATATCCCTGGCTACACCTTC. The genes are TRBV5-1 and TRBJ1-2; a possible D gene is TRBD1 (6 bases). The germline V gene encodes CDR1 SGHRS and CDR2 YFSETQ. V dropped 3 bases and J dropped 7 bases, with 13 bases sitting between them. The CDR3 runs to 13 residues. Full variable domain (missing parts from reference TRBV5-1 and TRBJ1-2): KAGVTQTPRYLIKTRGQQVTLSCSPISGHRSVSWYQQTPGQGLQFLFEYFSETQRNKGNFPGRFSGRQFSNSRSEMNVSTLELGDSALYLCASSSGHIPGYTFGSGTRLTVV.

CDR3 DNA sequence: TGTGCCAGCAGACAGACAGGGTATGGAGGGCAGCCCCAGCATTTT. Its protein product is CASRQTGYGGQPQHF. The rearrangement uses TRBV6-5 and TRBJ1-5, with 7 bases identical to TRBD1. The V gene end was trimmed by 6 bases and the J gene end by 7 bases; junction bases not matched to a gene: 12. The CDR3 is 15 residues long. Germline CDR1 is MNHEY and CDR2 is SVGAGI.

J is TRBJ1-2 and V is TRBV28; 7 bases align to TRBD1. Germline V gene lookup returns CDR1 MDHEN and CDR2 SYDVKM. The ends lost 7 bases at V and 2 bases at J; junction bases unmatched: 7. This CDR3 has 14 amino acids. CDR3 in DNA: TGTGCCAGCAACCATGGACAGGACAACTATGGCTACACCTTC. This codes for CASNHGQDNYGYTF.

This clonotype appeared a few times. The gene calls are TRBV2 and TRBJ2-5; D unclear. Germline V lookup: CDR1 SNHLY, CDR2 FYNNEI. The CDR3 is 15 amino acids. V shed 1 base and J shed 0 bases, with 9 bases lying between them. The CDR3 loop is CASSEGRLYQETQYF. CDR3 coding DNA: TGTGCCAGCAGTGAAGGTCGGCTGTACCAAGAGACCCAGTACTTC.

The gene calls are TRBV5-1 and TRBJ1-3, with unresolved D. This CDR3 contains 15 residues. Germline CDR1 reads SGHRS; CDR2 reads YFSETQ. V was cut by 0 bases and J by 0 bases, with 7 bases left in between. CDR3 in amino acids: CASSLVGGSGNTIYF. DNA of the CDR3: TGCGCCAGCAGCTTGGTCGGCGGCTCTGGAAACACCATATATTTT.